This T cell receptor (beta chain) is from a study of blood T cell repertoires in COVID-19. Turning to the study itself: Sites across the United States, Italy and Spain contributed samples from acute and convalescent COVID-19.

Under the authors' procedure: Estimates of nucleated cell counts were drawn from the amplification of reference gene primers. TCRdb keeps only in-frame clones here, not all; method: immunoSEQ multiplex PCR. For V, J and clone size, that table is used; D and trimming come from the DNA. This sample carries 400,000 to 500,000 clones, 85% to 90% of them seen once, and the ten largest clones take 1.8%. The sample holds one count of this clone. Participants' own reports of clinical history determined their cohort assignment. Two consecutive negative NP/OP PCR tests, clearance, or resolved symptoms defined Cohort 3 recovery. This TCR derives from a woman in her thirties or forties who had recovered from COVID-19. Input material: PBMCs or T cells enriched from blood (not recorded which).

The CDR3 nucleotides read TGTGCCAGCAGCAGACAGGGTTGGGCAGATACGCAGTATTTT. It is translated as CASSRQGWADTQYF. The chain combines TRBV27 with TRBJ2-3, with TRBD1 identical over 7 bases. The V gene end was trimmed by 6 bases and the J gene end by 4 bases; junction bases not matched to a gene: 7. The germline V gene encodes CDR1 MNHEY and CDR2 SMNVEV (reference sequence). The CDR3 is made up of 14 amino acids.